A selection of T cell receptor beta chains follows, all from one sample in a study of glioma-infiltrating T cells after dendritic cell vaccination. Libraries were prepared by immunoSEQ multiplex PCR; TCRdb keeps only in-frame clonotypes and omits some of them. Of around 83,000 clones detected, 85% appear once; the ten largest clones hold under 8.5%. Source: blood, taken after dendritic cell vaccination. These receptors all come from a human donor with glioblastoma. Both conserved end residues are trimmed from each CDR3.

CDR3: ASNRMAFANTGELF
J: TRBJ2-2
V: TRBV28

CDR3: ASSVRGPNTEAF
J: TRBJ1-1
V: TRBV7-6

CDR3: ASSDRRGATDTQY
J: TRBJ2-3
V: TRBV6-1

CDR3: ASYPGQGGSQPQH
J: TRBJ1-5
V: TRBV28

CDR3: ASSRDRGFGYT
J: TRBJ1-2
V: TRBV6-1

CDR3: ASSGRTGTYEQY
J: TRBJ2-7
V: TRBV25-1

CDR3: ASSYSDRDSDTQY
J: TRBJ2-3
V: TRBV5-6

CDR3: ASSLALGGSSYEQY
J: TRBJ2-7
V: TRBV6-6

CDR3: ASSSQQGPFYEQY
J: TRBJ2-7
V: TRBV7-2

CDR3: ASRPGGGYEQY
J: TRBJ2-7
V: TRBV6-5

CDR3: ALSGGGFEQY
J: TRBJ2-7
V: TRBV28

CDR3: ATHNLNTEAF
J: TRBJ1-1
V: TRBV28

CDR3: ASSRPSGGAEETQY
J: TRBJ2-5
V: TRBV5-4

CDR3: ASRTGVMSYGYT
J: TRBJ1-2
V: TRBV6-5

CDR3: ASKTGQLNQPQH
J: TRBJ1-5
V: TRBV19

CDR3: ASSLDPGQGRYEQY
J: TRBJ2-7
V: TRBV5-4

CDR3: ASSRRGAFSNEKLF
J: TRBJ1-4
V: TRBV7-2

CDR3: ASSRGGEQY
J: TRBJ2-7
V: TRBV6-5

CDR3: ASSQDPPGQGNTDTQY
J: TRBJ2-3
V: TRBV4-3

CDR3: ASSLDRGYSEQF
J: TRBJ2-1
V: TRBV27

CDR3: ASTGTYPGGYNEQF
J: TRBJ2-1
V: TRBV5-6

CDR3: ASRLMGGNTEAF
J: TRBJ1-1
V: TRBV7-2

CDR3: ASSSGTGVNSPLH
J: TRBJ1-6
V: TRBV7-6

CDR3: ASSNRQGAETQY
J: TRBJ2-5
V: TRBV19

CDR3: ASSLGQVNTGELF
J: TRBJ2-2
V: TRBV5-8

CDR3: ASSFSLAGARRYEQY
J: TRBJ2-7
V: TRBV27

CDR3: ATSRDVTGSGGNTIY
J: TRBJ1-3
V: TRBV15

CDR3: SVPPGRDYGYT
J: TRBJ1-2
V: TRBV29-1

CDR3: ASRVAGGEEKLF
J: TRBJ1-4
V: TRBV27

CDR3: AWGSGQGPSSGNTIY
J: TRBJ1-3
V: TRBV30

CDR3: ASSAKDRGELYEQY
J: TRBJ2-7
V: TRBV9

CDR3: ASSLGVAGSYHNEQF
J: TRBJ2-1
V: TRBV5-4

CDR3: ASSVAGGPQETQY
J: TRBJ2-5
V: TRBV9